The rows below give T cell receptor beta chains drawn from one sample of a study of T cell changes during pregnancy in multiple sclerosis. Measured with immunoSEQ multiplex PCR; TCRdb has only the in-frame clones, and not every one. This sample has around 73,000 clones, with roughly 92% found just once. The starting material was peripheral blood, obtained in the third trimester of pregnancy. Receptor source: a female donor in good health, enrolled as a control in a pregnancy study. CDR3s include the opening cysteine and the closing phenylalanine or tryptophan. Each record gives: V gene, D gene, J gene, clone size, CDR3 protein, CDR3 DNA. D genes are given only for firm matches. Part of the rows lack a size; the others show once, few, many or a class for expanded clones.

TRBV9	TRBD2	TRBJ2-7	-	CASSAAYSSGGVYEQYF	TGTGCCAGCAGCGCCGCTTATAGTAGCGGGGGAGTTTACGAGCAGTACTTC
TRBV27	TRBD2	TRBJ2-7	-	CASSPGLVVGEQYF	TGTGCCAGCAGTCCCGGACTAGTAGTGGGCGAGCAGTACTTC
TRBV6-5	TRBD1	TRBJ2-3	-	CASRPRGPDTQYF	TGTGCCAGCAGACCCAGGGGGCCAGATACGCAGTATTTT
TRBV19	-	TRBJ2-2	-	CASRNAILQGDTGELFF	TGTGCCAGTAGGAATGCGATTCTACAAGGGGACACCGGGGAGCTGTTTTTT
TRBV18	-	TRBJ2-7	-	CASSRDNDSSYEQYF	TGTGCCAGCTCAAGAGACAACGACAGCTCCTACGAGCAGTACTTC
TRBV25-1	TRBD2	TRBJ2-7	-	CASREGSYEQYF	TGTGCCAGTCGGGAGGGTTCCTACGAGCAGTACTTC
TRBV4-2	-	TRBJ2-7	-	CASSQFIGGHYEQYF	TGTGCCAGCAGCCAATTTATAGGAGGGCACTACGAGCAGTACTTC
TRBV5-1	TRBD1	TRBJ2-7	-	CASSPGTGVGEQYF	TGCGCCAGCAGCCCCGGGACAGGGGTCGGCGAGCAGTACTTC
TRBV6-1	TRBD1	TRBJ1-2	-	CASSERAGGYGYTF	TGTGCCAGCAGTGAACGGGCAGGGGGCTATGGCTACACCTTC
TRBV7-6	-	TRBJ2-2	-	CASSLLSGENTGELFF	TGTGCCAGCAGCTTACTTTCGGGGGAAAACACCGGGGAGCTGTTTTTT
TRBV15	TRBD1	TRBJ1-2	-	CATSKGAGGYTF	TGTGCCACCAGCAAGGGGGCAGGGGGCTACACCTTC
TRBV5-1	-	TRBJ1-4	-	CASSLRGGGNEKLFF	TGCGCCAGCAGCTTGAGAGGGGGTGGTAATGAAAAACTGTTTTTT
TRBV4-3	TRBD1	TRBJ2-7	-	CASSHLGGRGSYEQYF	TGCGCCAGCAGCCATCTCGGTGGCAGGGGGAGCTACGAGCAGTACTTC
TRBV5-1	TRBD2	TRBJ2-5	-	CASSSRLAGGETQYF	TGCGCCAGCAGCTCAAGACTAGCGGGAGGAGAGACCCAGTACTTC
TRBV27	-	TRBJ1-1	-	CASSPDIITEAFF	TGTGCCAGCAGTCCAGATATAATCACTGAAGCTTTCTTT
TRBV4-1	TRBD2	TRBJ2-1	-	CASSSGLAGNEQFF	TGCGCCAGCAGCTCCGGACTAGCGGGAAATGAGCAGTTCTTC
TRBV19	TRBD1	TRBJ1-5	-	CASSIRTGGISNQPQHF	TGTGCCAGTAGTATCAGGACAGGGGGAATAAGCAATCAGCCCCAGCATTTT
TRBV5-1	-	TRBJ1-1	-	CASSRGGRAGVQNTEAFF	TGCGCCAGCAGCAGGGGGGGTAGGGCAGGGGTACAGAACACTGAAGCTTTCTTT
TRBV7-8	TRBD1	TRBJ2-1	-	CASSSGGYNEQFF	TGTGCCAGCAGCTCAGGGGGCTACAATGAGCAGTTCTTC
TRBV28	-	TRBJ2-5	-	CASSSVFETATQETQYF	TGTGCCAGCAGTTCAGTTTTTGAGACAGCAACGCAAGAGACCCAGTACTTC
TRBV6-5	TRBD1	TRBJ1-4	-	CASSYSGQGVEKLFF	TGTGCCAGCAGTTACTCGGGACAGGGTGTTGAAAAACTGTTTTTT
TRBV9	-	TRBJ1-2	-	CASSVDWGGYGYTF	TGTGCCAGCAGCGTAGACTGGGGCGGCTATGGCTACACCTTC
TRBV19	-	TRBJ1-1	-	CATRPGTTNTEAFF	TGTGCCACACGACCTGGGACAACGAACACTGAAGCTTTCTTT
TRBV27	TRBD2	TRBJ2-7	-	CASSPPLLAGGREQYF	TGTGCCAGCAGTCCCCCCCTACTAGCGGGGGGGCGTGAGCAGTACTTC
TRBV10-3	-	TRBJ1-3	-	CAPHSKSNTIYF	TGTGCCCCGCATAGTAAGTCAAACACCATATATTTT
TRBV7-9	TRBD1	TRBJ2-3	-	CASNTGVRTDTQYF	TGTGCCAGCAACACAGGGGTCAGGACAGATACGCAGTATTTT
TRBV10-3	TRBD1	TRBJ2-2	-	CAIGTGRTGELFF	TGTGCCATCGGGACAGGGAGGACCGGGGAGCTGTTTTTT
TRBV18	-	TRBJ2-7	once	CASSPQGKEWYF	TGTGCCAGCTCACCTCAGGGGAAGGAGTGGTACTTC
TRBV6-5	-	TRBJ2-3	-	CASSFVPADTQYF	TGTGCCAGCAGTTTCGTCCCGGCAGATACGCAGTATTTT
TRBV6-1	-	TRBJ2-7	once	CASSARGYEQYF	TGTGCCAGCAGTGCCCGGGGCTACGAGCAGTACTTC
TRBV5-1	TRBD1	TRBJ2-3	-	CASSQDRDLTDTQYF	TGCGCCAGCAGCCAGGACAGGGACCTCACAGATACGCAGTATTTT
TRBV9	-	TRBJ1-2	-	CASSVGLRGGNYGYTF	TGTGCCAGCAGCGTAGGATTAAGGGGGGGTAACTATGGCTACACCTTC
TRBV7-3	TRBD1	TRBJ2-5	-	CASSPTGGKETQYF	TGTGCCAGCAGCCCGACAGGGGGTAAAGAGACCCAGTACTTC
TRBV9	TRBD2	TRBJ2-7	-	CASSARTSGTYEQYF	TGTGCCAGCAGCGCCCGGACTAGCGGAACCTACGAGCAGTACTTC
TRBV19	-	TRBJ1-2	-	CATSNGGPYGYTF	TGTGCCACCTCAAACGGAGGGCCCTATGGCTACACCTTC
TRBV7-2	TRBD2	TRBJ2-3	-	CASSKGLATDTQYF	TGTGCCAGCAGCAAAGGACTAGCTACAGATACGCAGTATTTT
TRBV7-8	TRBD1	TRBJ2-5	-	CASSLGDSQETQYF	TGTGCCAGCAGCTTAGGGGACAGCCAAGAGACCCAGTACTTC
TRBV18	-	TRBJ1-2	-	CASSQSPGTTNYGYTF	TGTGCCAGCTCACAATCCCCCGGGACAACTAACTATGGCTACACCTTC
TRBV28	TRBD1	TRBJ1-5	-	CASSPLGQGARRPQHF	TGTGCCAGCAGTCCACTGGGACAGGGGGCGAGGCGACCCCAGCATTTT
TRBV10-3	-	TRBJ2-3	-	CAISEGGRTDTQYF	TGTGCCATCAGTGAGGGGGGGAGGACAGATACGCAGTATTTT
TRBV7-2	TRBD1	TRBJ1-1	-	CASRRGGTGYGEAFF	TGTGCCAGCAGGAGGGGGGGGACAGGGTATGGTGAAGCTTTCTTT
TRBV11-2	-	TRBJ2-3	-	CASSRERDTQYF	TGTGCCAGCAGCCGCGAGCGGGATACGCAGTATTTT
TRBV7-9	TRBD2	TRBJ2-7	-	CASTKSSGLLSYEQYF	TGTGCCAGCACCAAGAGTTCGGGACTACTCTCCTACGAGCAGTACTTC
TRBV29-1	TRBD2	TRBJ2-1	-	CSAAGQFSGPAYNEQFF	TGCAGCGCTGCGGGGCAGTTTAGCGGGCCAGCATACAATGAGCAGTTCTTC
TRBV5-6	-	TRBJ1-1	-	CASSLLAGMNTEAFF	TGTGCCAGCAGCTTGTTGGCAGGGATGAACACTGAAGCTTTCTTT
TRBV28	-	TRBJ2-5	-	CASSFGVETQYF	TGTGCCAGCAGTTTCGGGGTGGAGACCCAGTACTTC
TRBV18	TRBD1	TRBJ2-3	-	CASSPNRGGTDTQYF	TGTGCCAGCTCACCAAACAGGGGGGGCACAGATACGCAGTATTTT
TRBV30	-	TRBJ2-3	-	CAWSVPRLKTDTQYF	TGTGCCTGGAGTGTACCCCGGTTAAAGACAGATACGCAGTATTTT